What follows are 11 T cell receptor beta chains derived from one specimen sequenced in a study of cytomegalovirus exposure and HLA in healthy donors. The PCR contained 60 Vbeta and 13 Jbeta primers. The repertoire was sequenced with immunoSEQ multiplex PCR; TCRdb's copy has only in-frame clones and lacks some. This table holds roughly 170,000 clones, less than 85% found once. The sequenced sample consisted of PBMCs. Source of these receptors: a boy between 10 and 17 years old in good health and CMV-seronegative.

This clone appeared once. The chain joins TRBV25-1 to TRBJ1-2, with D tentatively TRBD1 (6 bases). The CDR3 extends over 15 amino acids. V lost 3 bases, J lost 6 bases, and 17 bases lay in between. Germline V lookup: CDR1 MGHDK, CDR2 SYGVNS. CDR3 region: CASSDYLQGSNGYTF. CDR3 DNA sequence: TGTGCCAGCAGTGATTACTTACAGGGCTCCAATGGCTACACCTTC.

The CDR3 DNA follows: TGTGCCAGCAGCCCGCTAGGACGGAGGTCGAACACCGGGGAGCTGTTTTTT. It specifies CASSPLGRRSNTGELFF. The chain couples TRBV5-4 to TRBJ2-2; D perhaps matches TRBD2 (5 bases). The CDR3 totals 17 residues. Trimming left V 4 bases short and J 0 bases short, with 16 bases between. CDR1 and CDR2 (germline): SGHNT, YYREEE (reference sequence).

As regards this clone: Other nucleotide sequences in the sample specify the same CDR3. The chain links TRBV5-1 to TRBJ1-1; TRBD1 is a possible D gene (6 bases). The germline CDR1 and CDR2 sequences are SGHRS and YFSETQ. Trimming left V 0 bases short and J 8 bases short, with 20 bases between. The CDR3 contains 16 residues. The CDR3 sequence: CASSLDRVGLSTEAFF. As DNA, the CDR3 is TGCGCCAGCAGCTTGGACAGGGTGGGGTTATCTACCGAAGCTTTCTTT.

The table lists this clone with a count of one. The chain joins TRBV4-2 to TRBJ1-6; TRBD1 agrees at 8 bases. Germline CDR1 and CDR2: LGHNA and YNFKEQ. The V segment lost 1 base and the J segment 8 bases; nucleotides outside the gene matches: 10. The CDR3 length is 17 residues. The CDR3 coding sequence is TGTGCCAGCAGCCAAGGGGACAGGCCGTCTGCGCATTCACCCCTCCACTTT. Translated, it gives CASSQGDRPSAHSPLHF.

The chain recombines TRBV6-1 with TRBJ2-1; D not certain. The CDR3 totals 14 residues. Trimming stripped 10 bases from V and 0 bases from J, with 13 bases between. CDR1 MNHNS and CDR2 SASEGT come from the germline V gene. CDR3 protein: CATTDSSSYNEQFF. The CDR3 bases are TGTGCCACCACCGACTCCAGCTCCTACAATGAGCAGTTCTTC.

This clone turned up a few times. This sequence joins TRBV7-6 and TRBJ2-3; 7 bases are a match to TRBD2. CDR3 size: 15 residues. Germline V CDR1 and CDR2: SGHVS, FNYEAQ. The V segment lost 3 bases and the J segment 1 base; nucleotides outside the gene matches: 4. CDR3 bases: TGTGCCAGCAGCTTCGAAGCGGGACGCACAGATACGCAGTATTTT. Encoded protein: CASSFEAGRTDTQYF. The entire variable domain, with the rest obtained from reference TRBV7-6 and TRBJ2-3, is as follows: GAGVSQSPRYKVTKRGQDVALRCDPISGHVSLYWYRQALGQGPEFLTYFNYEAQQDKSGLPNDRFSAERPEGSISTLTIQRTEQRDSAMYRCASSFEAGRTDTQYFGPGTRLTVL.

The chain is built from TRBV2 and TRBJ2-7; D is perhaps TRBD1 (6 bases). The CDR3 covers 18 residues. Trimming pared 6 bases from V and 3 bases from J, leaving 27 bases between. Per germline, CDR1 SNHLY and CDR2 FYNNEI. CDR3 amino acids: CASRPSLGAGERHYEQYF. The CDR3 nucleotides are TGTGCCAGCAGACCGTCCTTGGGGGCCGGGGAAAGACACTACGAGCAGTACTTC. The full variable domain, its missing parts supplied by reference TRBV2 and TRBJ2-7, is EPEVTQTPSHQVTQMGQEVILRCVPISNHLYFYWYRQILGQKVEFLVSFYNNEISEKSEIFDDQFSVERPDGSNFTLKIRSTKLEDSAMYFCASRPSLGAGERHYEQYFGPGTRLTVT.

The V gene is TRBV30, the J gene TRBJ2-3; 10 nucleotides align to TRBD2. The V gene end was trimmed by 4 bases and the J gene end by 6 bases; junction bases not matched to a gene: 10. Germline V gives CDR1 GTSNPN, CDR2 SVGIG (reference sequence). CDR3 length equals 15 residues. CDR3 loop: CAWTLSGGRGDTQYF. CDR3 coding DNA: TGTGCCTGGACCCTTAGCGGGGGGCGTGGGGATACGCAGTATTTT.

This rearrangement joins TRBV28 to TRBJ1-2, with a tentative D call TRBD1 (5 bases). The V and J ends lost 1 base and 3 bases respectively, with 6 bases between them. This CDR3 is built from 13 residues. The germline gives CDR1 MDHEN, CDR2 SYDVKM. The CDR3 spells CASSLLTDYGYTF. The CDR3 DNA sequence: TGTGCCAGCAGTTTATTGACAGACTATGGCTACACCTTC.

The J gene is TRBJ2-2, the V gene TRBV25-1; D unresolved. Germline lookup yields CDR1 MGHDK and CDR2 SYGVNS. The CDR3 covers 12 residues. Trimming removed 9 bases at V and 7 bases at J, with 12 bases between. The CDR3 sequence is CASTQVVGELFF. The CDR3 DNA reads TGTGCCAGTACCCAGGTCGTCGGGGAGCTGTTTTTT.

The V gene is TRBV28, the J gene TRBJ1-1; D remains ambiguous. The CDR3 is made up of 13 amino acids. V dropped 8 bases and J dropped 1 base, with 11 bases sitting between them. The germline CDR1 and CDR2 sequences are MDHEN and SYDVKM. In DNA, the CDR3 is TGTGCCAGCCGAGGACGGGGGAACACTGAAGCTTTCTTT. This gives the protein CASRGRGNTEAFF.